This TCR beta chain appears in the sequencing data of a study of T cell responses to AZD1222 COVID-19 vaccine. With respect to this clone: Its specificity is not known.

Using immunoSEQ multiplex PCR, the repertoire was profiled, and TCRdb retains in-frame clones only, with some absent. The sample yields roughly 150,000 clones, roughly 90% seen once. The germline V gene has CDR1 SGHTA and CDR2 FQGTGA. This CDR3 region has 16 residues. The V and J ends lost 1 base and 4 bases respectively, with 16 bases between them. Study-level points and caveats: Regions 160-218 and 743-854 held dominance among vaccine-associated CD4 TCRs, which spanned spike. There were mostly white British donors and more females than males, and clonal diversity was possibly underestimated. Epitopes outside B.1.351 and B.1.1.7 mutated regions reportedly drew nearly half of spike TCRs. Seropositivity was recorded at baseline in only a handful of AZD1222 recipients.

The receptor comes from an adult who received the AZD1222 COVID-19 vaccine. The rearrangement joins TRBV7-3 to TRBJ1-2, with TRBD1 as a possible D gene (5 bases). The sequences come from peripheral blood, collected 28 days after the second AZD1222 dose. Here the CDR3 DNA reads TGTGCCAGCAGCTTAATTGGGACTAAAGGTAGCTATGGCTACACCTTC. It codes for CASSLIGTKGSYGYTF.